The sequence of this T cell receptor beta chain was determined in a study of T cell changes during pregnancy in multiple sclerosis (dated by TCRdb to the late 2010s). About the full investigation: The study looked at changes in the T cell repertoire across pregnancy in women with multiple sclerosis.

Comment on this clone: Its antigen is not yet known. Qualities for individual bases were not recorded, and no much larger clone is one base off.

Measured from the cysteine to the phenylalanine, the CDR3 is 16 residues long. Just the 48-base CDR3 DNA is kept, in frame starting at base 1. Trimming at the junction amounts to 0 bases on V and 0 bases on J, and the germline ends lie 9 bases apart. The germline V gene provides CDR1 LGHNA and CDR2 YNFKEQ. The library was produced with the immunoSEQ multiplex PCR assay. The table was pulled from immuneACCESS by TCRdb, which kept in-frame rearrangements only. Such tables lose some clones; where checked, under half of the loss comes from unresolved V genes, and the rest has no known cause. Counted in this sample were tens of thousands of clones; around 91% of them appeared once. The ten largest clones add up to 6.1% of the sample.

The specimen was CD8+ T cells from peripheral blood mononuclear cells, collected in the second trimester of pregnancy. The TCR originated in a female donor with multiple sclerosis, enrolled in a pregnancy study. The chain is encoded by TRBV4-2 joined to TRBJ1-3; a tentative D match to TRBD1 spans 5 bases. The nucleotide sequence reads TGTGCCAGCAGCCAAGATCGGGGGAGCTCTGGAAACACCATATATTTT. It translates to CASSQDRGSSGNTIYF.